This T cell receptor beta chain was captured by sequencing in a study of T cell responses to AZD1222 COVID-19 vaccine. Study-wide points: Donors were mostly white British, more females; clonal diversity possibly underestimated.

Germline V lookup: CDR1 SGHTA, CDR2 FQGNSA. The CDR3 is 15 residues long. Trimming left V 5 bases short and J 2 bases short, with 13 bases between. As regards this clone: Its antigen is not identified.

Here immunoSEQ multiplex PCR was the method, and the copy in TCRdb shows in-frame clones only, minus some. Here the sample spans about 100,000 clones, around 90% being singletons. The chain has TRBV7-2 and TRBJ2-1; D is perhaps TRBD2 (5 bases). The sequence was obtained from an adult in good health. The sample in question was peripheral blood, obtained on day 0 of AZD1222 vaccination. CDR3 coding DNA: TGTGCCAGCAGCCCCGATGGGGAGACCTACAATGAGCAGTTCTTC. Amino acids: CASSPDGETYNEQFF.